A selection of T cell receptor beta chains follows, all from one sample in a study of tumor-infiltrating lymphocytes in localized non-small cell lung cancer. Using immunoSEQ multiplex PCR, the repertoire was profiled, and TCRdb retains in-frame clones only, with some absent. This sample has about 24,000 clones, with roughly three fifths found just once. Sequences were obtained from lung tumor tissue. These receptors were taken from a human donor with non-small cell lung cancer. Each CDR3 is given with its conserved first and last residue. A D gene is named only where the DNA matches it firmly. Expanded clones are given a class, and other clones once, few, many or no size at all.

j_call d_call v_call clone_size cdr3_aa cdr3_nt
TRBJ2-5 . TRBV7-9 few CASSPVGETQYF TGTGCCAGCAGCCCCGTCGGCGAGACCCAGTACTTC
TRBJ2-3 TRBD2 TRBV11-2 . CASGRSGSEDTQYF TGTGCCAGCGGAAGGAGCGGGAGCGAAGATACGCAGTATTTT
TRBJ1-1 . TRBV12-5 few CASVRVNTEAFF TGTGCTAGTGTACGTGTGAACACTGAAGCTTTCTTT
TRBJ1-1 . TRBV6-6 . CASSLQANTEAFF TGTGCCAGCAGCCTACAGGCGAACACTGAAGCTTTCTTT
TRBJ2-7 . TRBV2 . CASSERPDPYEQYF TGTGCCAGCAGTGAACGGCCGGATCCCTACGAGCAGTACTTC
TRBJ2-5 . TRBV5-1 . CASSLFPGRETQYF TGCGCCAGCAGCTTGTTCCCCGGAAGGGAGACCCAGTACTTC
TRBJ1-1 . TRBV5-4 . CASSPRRQGTNTEAFF TGTGCCAGCAGCCCTCGACGGCAGGGAACGAACACTGAAGCTTTCTTT
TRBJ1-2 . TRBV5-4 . CASSQGSGAVNYGYTF TGTGCCAGCAGCCAAGGCTCGGGGGCCGTAAACTATGGCTACACCTTC
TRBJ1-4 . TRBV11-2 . CASSPRGGNEKLFF TGTGCCAGCAGCCCCCGGGGGGGAAATGAAAAACTGTTTTTT
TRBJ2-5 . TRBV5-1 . CASSLEWGRETQYF TGCGCCAGCAGCTTGGAGTGGGGGCGGGAGACCCAGTACTTC
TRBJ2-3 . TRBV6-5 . CASSYSRGTDTQYF TGTGCCAGCAGTTACTCACGAGGAACAGATACGCAGTATTTT
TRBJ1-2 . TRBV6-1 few CASRTLTGSNYGYTF TGTGCCAGCCGGACCCTTACAGGGTCTAACTATGGCTACACCTTC
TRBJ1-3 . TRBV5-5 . CASSLGRSSGNTIYF TGTGCCAGCAGCTTGGGACGGAGCTCTGGAAACACCATATATTTT
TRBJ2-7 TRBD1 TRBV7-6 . CASSPGTAGEQYF TGTGCCAGCAGCCCCGGGACAGCAGGGGAGCAGTACTTC
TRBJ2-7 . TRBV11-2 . CASSLDRRAEQYF TGTGCCAGCAGCTTAGATCGGAGGGCCGAGCAGTACTTC
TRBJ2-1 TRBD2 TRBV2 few CASQILSGAYNEQFF TGTGCCAGCCAGATCCTTAGCGGGGCATACAATGAGCAGTTCTTC
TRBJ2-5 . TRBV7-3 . CASSLTGPETQYF TGTGCCAGCAGCTTAACGGGACCGGAGACCCAGTACTTC
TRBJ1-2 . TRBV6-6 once CASTETSVGYTF TGTGCCAGCACCGAGACATCAGTCGGCTACACCTTC
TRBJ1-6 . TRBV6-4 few CASRLGSNSPLHF TGTGCCAGCAGACTGGGTTCTAATTCACCCCTCCACTTT
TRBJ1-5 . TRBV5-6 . CASSLGPDQPQHF TGTGCCAGCAGCTTAGGCCCGGATCAGCCCCAGCATTTT
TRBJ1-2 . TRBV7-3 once CASSWGGLNGYTF TGTGCCAGCAGCTGGGGGGGATTGAATGGCTACACCTTC
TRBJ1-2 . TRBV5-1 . CASSPDGGNYGYTF TGCGCCAGCAGCCCTGATGGCGGAAACTATGGCTACACCTTC
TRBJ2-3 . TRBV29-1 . CSAGRQGTDTQYF TGCAGCGCCGGTCGCCAGGGCACAGATACGCAGTATTTT
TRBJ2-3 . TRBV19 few CASSIAATDTQYF TGTGCCAGTAGTATAGCCGCCACAGATACGCAGTATTTT
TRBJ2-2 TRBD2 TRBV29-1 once CSVEEEVAGSGELFF TGCAGCGTTGAAGAAGAGGTAGCGGGATCCGGGGAGCTGTTTTTT
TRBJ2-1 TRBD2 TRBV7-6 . CASSPRGRAAGENEQFF TGTGCCAGCAGCCCACGGGGGAGGGCAGCGGGAGAGAATGAGCAGTTCTTC
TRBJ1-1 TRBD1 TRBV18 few CASSATGGGSLEAFF TGTGCCAGCTCAGCGACAGGGGGTGGTTCCCTTGAAGCTTTCTTT
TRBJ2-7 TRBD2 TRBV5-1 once CASSLWAGERYEQYF TGCGCCAGCAGCTTGTGGGCGGGAGAAAGGTACGAGCAGTACTTC
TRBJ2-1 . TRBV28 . CASSPRLYNEQFF TGTGCCAGCAGCCCTCGCCTCTACAATGAGCAGTTCTTC
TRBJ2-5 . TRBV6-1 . CASSEIWGTETQYF TGTGCCAGCAGTGAAATCTGGGGAACGGAGACCCAGTACTTC
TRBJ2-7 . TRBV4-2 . CASSQVSSYEQYF TGTGCCAGCAGCCAAGTCAGTAGCTACGAGCAGTACTTC
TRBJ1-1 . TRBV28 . CASRGPMNTEAFF TGTGCCAGCAGGGGTCCGATGAACACTGAAGCTTTCTTT
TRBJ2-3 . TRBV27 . CASSWGSPDTQYF TGTGCCAGCAGTTGGGGCTCCCCAGATACGCAGTATTTT
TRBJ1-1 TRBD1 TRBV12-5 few CASGLFSRGLNPLNTEAFF TGTGCTAGTGGTTTGTTTTCCAGGGGGCTCAATCCCCTGAACACTGAAGCTTTCTTT
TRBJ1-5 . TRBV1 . CTSSQDQIAQHF TGCACCAGCAGCCAAGACCAGATAGCCCAGCATTTT
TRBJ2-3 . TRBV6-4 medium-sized CASSDSTTDTQYF TGTGCCAGCAGTGACTCGACGACAGATACGCAGTATTTT
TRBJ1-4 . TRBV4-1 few CASSQDRVQGYEKLFF TGCGCCAGCAGCCAAGATCGCGTACAGGGCTATGAAAAACTGTTTTTT
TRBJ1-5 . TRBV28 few CASSFGRQPQHF TGTGCCAGCAGTTTTGGTAGGCAGCCCCAGCATTTT
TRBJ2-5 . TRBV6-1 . CASSDSWPETQYF TGTGCCAGCAGTGATTCGTGGCCGGAGACCCAGTACTTC
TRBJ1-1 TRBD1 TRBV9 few CASSLRPGQGVEAFF TGTGCCAGCAGCCTTCGACCGGGACAGGGTGTGGAAGCTTTCTTT